These 13 T cell receptor beta chains share one sample of origin, sequenced in a study of blood T cell repertoires in COVID-19. Profiled with immunoSEQ multiplex PCR; TCRdb holds only in-frame clones, not every one. The sample records under 300,000 clones, around nine tenths being singletons. Sequencing was carried out using peripheral blood. The source of these receptors is a woman between 65 and 79 years old with active or convalescent COVID-19.

The V call is TRBV7-2, the J call TRBJ1-2, with a possible D match to TRBD1 (6 bases). The CDR3 sequence is 12 residues long. The germline V and J ends were trimmed by 4 bases and 8 bases, with 11 bases remaining between them. The germline V gene has CDR1 SGHTA and CDR2 FQGNSA. CDR3 coding DNA: TGTGCCAGCAGCTCTACAGGGAACGGCTACACCTTC. Translation gives CASSSTGNGYTF.

The gene calls are TRBV4-3 and TRBJ1-2; 7 nucleotides line up with TRBD1. Germline V CDR1 and CDR2: LGHNA, YSLEER. Germline trimming cut 2 bases from V and 0 bases from J; bases unmatched to any gene: 3. CDR3 length: 15 amino acids. The CDR3 region is CASSQNRGANYGYTF. In DNA form, the CDR3 reads TGCGCCAGCAGCCAAAACAGGGGAGCTAACTATGGCTACACCTTC.

The rearrangement uses TRBV5-6 and TRBJ1-5, with a possible D match to TRBD1 (5 bases). The CDR3 is 17 amino acids. V gave up 1 base and J gave up 2 bases, with 16 bases separating them. Germline V gene lookup returns CDR1 SGHDT and CDR2 YYEEEE. CDR3 bases: TGTGCCAGCAGCTTGATGTCGGGGGTTTTGGGCAATCAGCCCCAGCATTTT. Protein sequence: CASSLMSGVLGNQPQHF.

The chain couples TRBV7-2 to TRBJ1-5, with a possible D match to TRBD1 (6 bases). Germline V CDR1 and CDR2: SGHTA, FQGNSA. The CDR3 has 14 residues. Trimming stripped 5 bases from V and 4 bases from J, with 12 bases between. Written as DNA, the CDR3 is TGTGCCAGCAGCCCGACAGGCTTTAATCAGCCCCAGCATTTT. Translating it yields CASSPTGFNQPQHF.

The table lists this clone with a few counts. The rearrangement links TRBV7-8 to TRBJ2-2; D gene ambiguous. Trimming stripped 4 bases from V and 3 bases from J, with 3 bases between. CDR3 size: 12 residues. CDR1 and CDR2 (germline): SGHVS, FQNEAQ. The CDR3 sequence: CASSSYTGELFF. CDR3 bases: TGTGCCAGCAGCTCTTACACCGGGGAGCTGTTTTTT.

The gene calls are TRBV12-5 and TRBJ1-1; D may be TRBD1 (5 bases). The CDR3 is 17 residues long. Germline CDR1 is LGHNT and CDR2 is FRNRAP. With 4 bases removed from V and 1 base from J, the gap between germline ends came to 19 bases. DNA of the CDR3: TGTGCTAGTGGTTCCACAAACCGGGGGGAGGAGAACACTGAAGCTTTCTTT. Its protein is CASGSTNRGEENTEAFF. The complete variable domain, with remaining parts taken from reference TRBV12-5 and TRBJ1-1, reads DARVTQTPRHKVTEMGQEVTMRCQPILGHNTVFWYRQTMMQGLELLAYFRNRAPLDDSGMPKDRFSAEMPDATLATLKIQPSEPRDSAVYFCASGSTNRGEENTEAFFGQGTRLTVV.

V gene TRBV7-2 combines with J gene TRBJ1-5, with D unclear. Per germline, CDR1 SGHTA and CDR2 FQGNSA. V was shortened by 1 base and J by 0 bases, with 4 bases between the two germline ends. The CDR3 sequence is 14 residues long. The CDR3 nucleotides are TGTGCCAGCAGCTTAGGTTATAGCAATCAGCCCCAGCATTTT. Translated, it gives CASSLGYSNQPQHF.

The gene calls are TRBV7-9 and TRBJ2-7; TRBD2 matches 7 bases. Germline V lookup: CDR1 SEHNR, CDR2 FQNEAQ (reference sequence). CDR3 length: 14 residues. The trim removed 1 base at V and 9 bases at J, leaving 9 bases unmatched. CDR3 nucleotide sequence: TGTGCCAGCAGCTTAGAAAGAGCGGGGTCGGGGCAGTACTTC. Its translation: CASSLERAGSGQYF.

The chain couples TRBV6-2 or TRBV6-3 to TRBJ1-4, with 9 nucleotides matching TRBD1. The CDR3 length is 15 residues. Germline CDR1 and CDR2: MNHEY and SVGEGT. Trimming cost V 5 bases and J 7 bases; bases outside gene matches: 8. The CDR3 DNA reads TGTGCCAGCAGTACATCGACAGGGGGACCTGAAAAACTGTTTTTT. Translation gives CASSTSTGGPEKLFF.

The V gene is TRBV13, the J gene TRBJ1-2, with a weak D call TRBD1 (6 bases). This CDR3 is built from 15 residues. Deletions cut 0 bases from V and 6 bases from J, with 14 bases between. The germline V gene has CDR1 PRHDT and CDR2 FYEKMQ (reference sequence). CDR3 in amino acids: CASSLGRGAGHGYTF. Here the CDR3 DNA reads TGTGCCAGCAGCTTAGGCCGGGGGGCAGGGCATGGCTACACCTTC.

V usage is TRBV5-4 and J usage is TRBJ1-2; possible D gene TRBD1, 5 bases. V lost 2 bases and J lost 5, with 19 bases in between. Germline loops: CDR1 SGHNT, CDR2 YYREEE (reference sequence). The CDR3 length is 16 residues. CDR3 nucleotides: TGTGCCAGCAGCTTAAGTATGGGGCCGGGTGAATATGGCTACACCTTC. Its protein product is CASSLSMGPGEYGYTF. Together with reference TRBV5-4 and TRBJ1-2, the CDR3 gives the full variable domain: ETGVTQSPTHLIKTRGQQVTLRCSSQSGHNTVSWYQQALGQGPQFIFQYYREEENGRGNFPPRFSGLQFPNYSSELNVNALELDDSALYLCASSLSMGPGEYGYTFGSGTRLTVV.

V is TRBV15 and J is TRBJ1-2, with 11 bases that match TRBD1. V was pared by 5 bases and J by 4 bases, with 6 bases of the junction left unmatched. Germline CDR1 reads LNHNV; CDR2 reads YYDKDF (reference sequence). The CDR3 totals 15 residues. The CDR3 DNA reads TGTGCCACCAGCTGGACCGGGACAGGGGGCTATGGCTACACCTTC. It encodes CATSWTGTGGYGYTF. The variable domain in full, with the rest retrieved from reference TRBV15 and TRBJ1-2, is DAMVIQNPRYQVTQFGKPVTLSCSQTLNHNVMYWYQQKSSQAPKLLFHYYDKDFNNEADTPDNFQSRRPNTSFCFLDIRSPGLGDTAMYLCATSWTGTGGYGYTFGSGTRLTVV.

The chain employs TRBV5-6 and TRBJ1-6; no clear D gene. Germline V lookup: CDR1 SGHDT, CDR2 YYEEEE. This CDR3 comprises 16 residues. The germline V and J ends were trimmed by 4 bases and 0 bases, with 11 bases remaining between them. CDR3 DNA sequence: TGTGCCAGCAGCCTGGGAATGAGCTCCTATAATTCACCCCTCCACTTT. Its translation is CASSLGMSSYNSPLHF.